This T cell receptor (beta chain) was found in a study of T cell responses to AZD1222 COVID-19 vaccine. Study overall: Second-dose schedules of about 4 or about 12 weeks were combined. General study findings and limits: Of the AZD1222 recipients, only five to seven were seropositive at baseline. Among spike-specific TCRs, nearly half reportedly target unmutated variant regions.

This CDR3 has 12 residues. Trimming pared 3 bases from V and 6 bases from J, leaving 7 bases between. Sequencing used immunoSEQ multiplex PCR; TCRdb keeps in-frame clones, though not all of them. The repertoire holds 150,000 to 200,000 clones, with approximately 90% as singletons. Details on this clone: Its antigen is not identified.

The rearrangement joins TRBV12-3 or TRBV12-4 to TRBJ2-3; maybe TRBD1 (5 bases). The clonotype comes from an adult in good health. The specimen comprised peripheral blood, sampled on day 0 of AZD1222 vaccination. CDR3 nucleotides: TGTGCCAGCAGTTTGTCAGGGGATACGCAGTATTTT. It is translated as CASSLSGDTQYF.